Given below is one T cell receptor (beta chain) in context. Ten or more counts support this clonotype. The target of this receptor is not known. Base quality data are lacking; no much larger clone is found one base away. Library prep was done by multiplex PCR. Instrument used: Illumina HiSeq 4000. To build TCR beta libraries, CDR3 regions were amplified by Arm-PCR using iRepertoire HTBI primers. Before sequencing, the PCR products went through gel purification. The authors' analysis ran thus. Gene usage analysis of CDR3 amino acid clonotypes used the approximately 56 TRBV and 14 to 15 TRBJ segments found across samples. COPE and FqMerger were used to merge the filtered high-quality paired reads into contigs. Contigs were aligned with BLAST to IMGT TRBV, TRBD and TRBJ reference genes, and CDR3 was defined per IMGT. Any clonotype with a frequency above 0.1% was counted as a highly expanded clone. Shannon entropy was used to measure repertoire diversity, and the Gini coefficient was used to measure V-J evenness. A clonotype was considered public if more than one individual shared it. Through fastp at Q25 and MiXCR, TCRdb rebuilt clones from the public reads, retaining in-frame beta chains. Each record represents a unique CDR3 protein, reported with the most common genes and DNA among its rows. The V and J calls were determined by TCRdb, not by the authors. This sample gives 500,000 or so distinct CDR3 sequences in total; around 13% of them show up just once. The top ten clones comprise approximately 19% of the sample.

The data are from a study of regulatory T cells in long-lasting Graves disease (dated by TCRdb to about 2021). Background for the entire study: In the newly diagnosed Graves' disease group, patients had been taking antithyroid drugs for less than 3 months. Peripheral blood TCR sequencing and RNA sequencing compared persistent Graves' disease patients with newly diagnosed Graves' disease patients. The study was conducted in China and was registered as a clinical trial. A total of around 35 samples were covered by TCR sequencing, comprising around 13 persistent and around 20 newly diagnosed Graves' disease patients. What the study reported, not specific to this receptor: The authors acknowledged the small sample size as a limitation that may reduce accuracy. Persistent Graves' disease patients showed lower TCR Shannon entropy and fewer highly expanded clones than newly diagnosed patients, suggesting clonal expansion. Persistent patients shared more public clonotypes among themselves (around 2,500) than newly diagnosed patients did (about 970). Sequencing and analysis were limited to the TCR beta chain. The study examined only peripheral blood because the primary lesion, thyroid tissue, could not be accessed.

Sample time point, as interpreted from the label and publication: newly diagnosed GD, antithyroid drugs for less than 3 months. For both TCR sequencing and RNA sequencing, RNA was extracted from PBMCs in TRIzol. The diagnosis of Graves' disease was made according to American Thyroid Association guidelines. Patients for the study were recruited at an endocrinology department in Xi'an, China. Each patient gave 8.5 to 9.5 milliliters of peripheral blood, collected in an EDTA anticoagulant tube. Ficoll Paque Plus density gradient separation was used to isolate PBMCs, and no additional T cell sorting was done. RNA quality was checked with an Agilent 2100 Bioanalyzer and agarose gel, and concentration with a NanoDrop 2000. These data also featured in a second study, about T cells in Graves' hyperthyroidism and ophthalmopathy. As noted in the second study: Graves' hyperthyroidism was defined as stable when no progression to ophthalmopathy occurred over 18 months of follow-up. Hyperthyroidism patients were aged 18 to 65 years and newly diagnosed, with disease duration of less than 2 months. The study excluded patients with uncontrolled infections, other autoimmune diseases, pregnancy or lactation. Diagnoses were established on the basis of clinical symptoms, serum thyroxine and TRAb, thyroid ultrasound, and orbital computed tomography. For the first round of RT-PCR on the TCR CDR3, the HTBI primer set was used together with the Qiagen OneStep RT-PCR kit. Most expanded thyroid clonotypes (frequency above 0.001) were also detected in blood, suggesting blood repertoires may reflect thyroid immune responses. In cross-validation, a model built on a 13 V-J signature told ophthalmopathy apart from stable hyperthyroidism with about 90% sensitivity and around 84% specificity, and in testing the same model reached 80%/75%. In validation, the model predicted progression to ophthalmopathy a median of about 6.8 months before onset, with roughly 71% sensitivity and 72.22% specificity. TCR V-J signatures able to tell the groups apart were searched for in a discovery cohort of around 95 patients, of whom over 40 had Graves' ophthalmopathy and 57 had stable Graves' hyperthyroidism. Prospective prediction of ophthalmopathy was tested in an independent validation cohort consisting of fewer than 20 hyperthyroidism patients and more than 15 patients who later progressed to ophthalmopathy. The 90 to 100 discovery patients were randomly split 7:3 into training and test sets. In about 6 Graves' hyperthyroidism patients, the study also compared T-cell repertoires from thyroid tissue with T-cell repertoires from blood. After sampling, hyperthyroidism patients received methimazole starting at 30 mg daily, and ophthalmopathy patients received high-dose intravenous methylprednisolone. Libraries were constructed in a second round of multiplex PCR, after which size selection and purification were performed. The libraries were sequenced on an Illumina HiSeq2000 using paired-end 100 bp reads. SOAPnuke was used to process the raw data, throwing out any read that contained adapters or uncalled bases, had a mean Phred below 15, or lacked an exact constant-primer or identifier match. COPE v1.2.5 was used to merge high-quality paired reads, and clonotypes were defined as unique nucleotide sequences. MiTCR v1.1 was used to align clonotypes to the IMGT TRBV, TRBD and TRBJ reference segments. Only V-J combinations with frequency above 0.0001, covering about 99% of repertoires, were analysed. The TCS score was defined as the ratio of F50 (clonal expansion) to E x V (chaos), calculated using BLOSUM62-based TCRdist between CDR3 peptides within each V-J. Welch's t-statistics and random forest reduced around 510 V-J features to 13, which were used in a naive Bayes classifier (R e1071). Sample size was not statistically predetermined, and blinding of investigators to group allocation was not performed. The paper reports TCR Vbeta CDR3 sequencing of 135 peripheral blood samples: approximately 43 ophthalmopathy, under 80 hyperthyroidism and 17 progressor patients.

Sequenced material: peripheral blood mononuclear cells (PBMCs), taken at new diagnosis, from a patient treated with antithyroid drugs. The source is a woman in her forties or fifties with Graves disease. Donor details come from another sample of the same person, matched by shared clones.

The sequenced DNA is TGTGCCAGCTCACCAGGGCGTTTGGACGAGCAGTACTTC. This yields the protein CASSPGRLDEQYF. The rearranged segments are TRBV18 and TRBJ2-7, with the D gene call left open. Trimming takes 2 bases from V and 5 bases from J, and the germline ends sit 10 bases apart. There are 13 amino acids in the CDR3, from cysteine to phenylalanine inclusive. CDR3 DNA is the only sequence kept; it has 39 bases, read in frame from the first base. From the germline V gene, CDR1 is KGHSH and CDR2 is LQKENI.